This T cell receptor beta chain was sequenced during a study of blood T cell repertoires in COVID-19. Study details: Sample material is recorded as cDNA or gDNA derived from T cells, B-cell-depleted T cells, or PBMCs.

CDR3 size: 14 residues. Deletions cut 1 base from V and 7 bases from J, with 13 bases between. Germline CDR1 SGHTA, CDR2 FQGNSA. Profiled with immunoSEQ multiplex PCR; TCRdb holds only in-frame clones, not every one. The sample shows about 180,000 clones, 70% to 85% of them seen only once. The sequence came from a human donor in a cohort sampled during active COVID-19. The sample comprised peripheral blood. V gene TRBV7-2 combines with J gene TRBJ1-2; D possibly corresponds to TRBD1 (6 bases). CDR3 region: CASSLDRDIGGYTF. The CDR3 region has the DNA TGTGCCAGCAGCTTAGATCGGGACATAGGTGGCTACACCTTC.